One and the same sample provided the 10 T cell receptor beta chains below, sequenced in a study of post-analysis software for immune sequencing data. Their antigen targets remain unknown. Unique-molecular-identifier-tagged TCR beta cDNA libraries were used. TCRdb recomputed calls from the PCR reads with MiXCR, one row per CDR3 protein. The table includes roughly 410,000 distinct CDR3 sequences, around a third detected once. Study observations and caveats: In patients, about five TRBV segments were more frequent than in controls, with TRBV5-6, TRBV5-1 and TRBV20-1 among them.

Sequencing was done on a sample of blood. The receptors shown here come from a girl between 5 and 17 years old with multiple sclerosis.

The V gene is TRBV7-9, the J gene TRBJ2-7, with 7 nucleotides matching TRBD2. This CDR3 region has 14 residues. The germline V gene has CDR1 SEHNR and CDR2 FQNEAQ (reference sequence). Trimming took 4 bases from V and 3 from J; bases not matched to a gene: 6. In nucleotides, the CDR3 is TGTGCCAGCAGCTCGGGAGGAGTCCACTACGAGCAGTACTTC. This gives the protein CASSSGGVHYEQYF.

V is TRBV4-1 and J is TRBJ1-2; D unclear. Germline V gene lookup returns CDR1 MGHRA and CDR2 YSYEKL. V dropped 0 bases and J dropped 4 bases, with 9 bases sitting between them. This CDR3 spans 14 amino acids. The CDR3 protein is CASSQDSGFYGYTF. The CDR3 nucleotides read TGCGCCAGCAGCCAAGATTCGGGGTTCTATGGCTACACCTTC.

CDR3 bases: TGTGCCAGCAGCTCAAAACAGGGGGCTCAGGGCTACACCTTC. As protein: CASSSKQGAQGYTF. This rearrangement joins TRBV7-6 to TRBJ1-2, with 9 bases matching TRBD1. CDR3 length: 14 residues. J was trimmed by 8 bases and V by 4 bases; bases with no gene match: 8. Germline V gene lookup returns CDR1 SGHVS and CDR2 FNYEAQ.

There are a few counts of this clonotype. This rearrangement joins TRBV4-1 to TRBJ1-2; D possibly corresponds to TRBD1 (5 bases). The length of the CDR3 is 14 residues. V lost 1 base, J lost 4 bases, and 10 bases lay in between. CDR1 MGHRA and CDR2 YSYEKL come from the germline V gene. CDR3 protein: CASSQGGQTYGYTF. In DNA, the CDR3 is TGCGCCAGCAGCCAAGGGGGCCAGACCTATGGCTACACCTTC.

To note about this clonotype: At one end, the junction sequence differs from germline, possibly due to a read error. V and J are TRBV5-5 and TRBJ1-4; D is undetermined. CDR1 is SGHKS and CDR2 is YYEKEE in the germline V gene (reference sequence). The CDR3 has 15 amino acids. CDR3 region: CASSSRSTTSEKLFF. CDR3 nucleotides: TGTGCCAGCAGCTCGAGGTCTACAACTAGTGAAAAACTGTTTTTT.

The chain has TRBV6-5 and TRBJ2-5, with 7 bases matching TRBD1. The DNA matches TRBJ2-7 better at its end, which makes the J call doubtful. Germline values: CDR1 MNHEY, CDR2 SVGAGI. CDR3 length: 17 residues. In DNA, the CDR3 is TGTGCCAGCAGTTATCGGCTACAGGGGTCGGTACGCTACGAGCAGTACTTC. Protein product: CASSYRLQGSVRYEQYF.

The rearrangement joins TRBV6-5 to TRBJ2-1; 7 nucleotides line up with TRBD1. J gave up 1 base and V 6 bases, and 9 bases lay outside the gene matches. This CDR3 spans 16 amino acids. Germline-derived CDR1 and CDR2 are MNHEY and SVGAGI. The CDR3 DNA sequence: TGTGCCAGCAGGATTACCGGGACAGCATCCTACAATGAGCAGTTCTTC. Translated, it gives CASRITGTASYNEQFF.

The gene calls are TRBV20-1 and TRBJ2-5, with 11 bases identical to TRBD2. The CDR3 loop spans 14 amino acids. The junction had 10 bases not matched to a gene; V was cut back by 6 bases and J by 7 bases. CDR1 DFQATT and CDR2 SNEGSKA come from the germline V gene (reference sequence). Here the CDR3 reads CSAGGTSGGLTQYF. CDR3 coding DNA: TGCAGTGCCGGCGGGACTAGCGGAGGTTTGACCCAGTACTTC.

V is TRBV5-6 and J is TRBJ2-1, with D perhaps being TRBD1 or TRBD2 (5 bases each). Germline V gene lookup returns CDR1 SGHDT and CDR2 YYEEEE. Trimming took 5 bases from V and 9 from J, leaving 15 bases between them. This CDR3 spans 13 amino acids. Here the CDR3 reads CASRRLGVVEQFF. The CDR3 nucleotides are TGTGCCAGCAGGCGCCTGGGGGTTGTTGAGCAGTTCTTC.

In regard to this clonotype: This may come from a read error, since a much larger clone is one base off. This chain uses TRBV27 with TRBJ2-7; 7 nucleotides line up with TRBD1. Germline values: CDR1 MNHEY, CDR2 SMNVEV (reference sequence). CDR3 length: 13 residues. The chain's CDR3 is CASTQTGSYKQYF. In DNA, the CDR3 is TGTGCCAGCACACAGACAGGGTCCTACAAGCAGTACTTC.